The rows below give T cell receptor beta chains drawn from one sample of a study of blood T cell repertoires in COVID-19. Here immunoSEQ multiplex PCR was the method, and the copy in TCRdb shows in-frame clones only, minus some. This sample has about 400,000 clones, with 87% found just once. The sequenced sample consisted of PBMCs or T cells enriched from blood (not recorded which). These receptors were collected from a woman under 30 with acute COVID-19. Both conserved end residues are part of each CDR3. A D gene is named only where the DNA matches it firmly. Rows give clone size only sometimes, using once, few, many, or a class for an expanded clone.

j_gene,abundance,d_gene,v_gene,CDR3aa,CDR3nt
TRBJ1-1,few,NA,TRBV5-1,CASSLAQQGGTEAFF,TGCGCCAGCAGCTTAGCTCAACAGGGTGGTACTGAAGCTTTCTTT
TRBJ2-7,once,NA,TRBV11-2,CASSRISRGEQYF,TGTGCCAGCAGCCGGATAAGTCGGGGCGAGCAGTACTTC
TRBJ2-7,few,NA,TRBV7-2,CASSSNRDSYEQYF,TGTGCCAGCAGCTCCAACAGGGACTCCTACGAGCAGTACTTC
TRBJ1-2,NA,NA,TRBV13,CASSQDRINGYTF,TGTGCCAGCAGCCAAGACAGGATTAATGGCTACACCTTC
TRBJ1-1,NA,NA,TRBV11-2,CASSLPVQGKGTEAFF,TGTGCCAGCAGCCTCCCAGTACAGGGAAAGGGCACTGAAGCTTTCTTT
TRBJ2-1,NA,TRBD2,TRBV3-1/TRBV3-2,CASSQEVRLAGNNEQFF,TGTGCCAGCAGCCAAGAGGTGCGACTAGCGGGCAACAATGAGCAGTTCTTC
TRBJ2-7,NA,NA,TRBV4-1,CASSQEQPYEQYF,TGCGCCAGCAGCCAAGAACAGCCCTACGAGCAGTACTTC
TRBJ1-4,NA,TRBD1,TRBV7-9,CASSQRQGLGEKLFF,TGTGCCAGCAGCCAAAGACAGGGGTTAGGTGAAAAACTGTTTTTT
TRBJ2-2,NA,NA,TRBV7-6,CASSLPVYTGELFF,TGTGCCAGCAGCTTACCGGTTTACACCGGGGAGCTGTTTTTT
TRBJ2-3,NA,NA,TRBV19,CASSIRSSTDTQYF,TGTGCCAGTAGTATACGTTCTAGCACAGATACGCAGTATTTT
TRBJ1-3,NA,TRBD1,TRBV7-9,CASIPGQRSGNTIYF,TGTGCCAGCATCCCGGGACAGCGCTCTGGAAACACCATATATTTT
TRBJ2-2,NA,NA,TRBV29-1,CSASAVGGLFF,TGCAGCGCTTCAGCGGTCGGAGGGCTGTTTTTT
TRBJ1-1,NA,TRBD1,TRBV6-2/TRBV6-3,CASSYTPGQRWGRTEAFF,TGTGCCAGCAGTTACACGCCGGGACAGCGATGGGGTAGGACTGAAGCTTTCTTT
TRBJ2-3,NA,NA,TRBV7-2,CASQAGPLSTDTQYF,TGTGCCAGCCAAGCAGGTCCGTTGAGCACAGATACGCAGTATTTT
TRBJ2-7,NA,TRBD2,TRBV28,CASSYDPFFSGRSRSYEQYF,TGTGCCAGCAGTTACGATCCCTTTTTTAGCGGGAGGTCCCGATCCTACGAGCAGTACTTC
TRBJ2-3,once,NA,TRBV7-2,CASSLGGQGTDTQYF,TGTGCCAGCAGCTTAGGGGGGCAGGGAACAGATACGCAGTATTTT
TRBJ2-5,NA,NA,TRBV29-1,CSVGGATGETQYF,TGCAGCGTCGGAGGGGCGACAGGGGAGACCCAGTACTTC
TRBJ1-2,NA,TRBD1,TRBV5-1,CASSLEGQGPGGYTF,TGCGCCAGCAGCTTGGAAGGACAGGGGCCAGGTGGCTACACCTTC
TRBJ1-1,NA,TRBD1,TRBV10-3,CAISGQGGDTEAFF,TGTGCCATCAGCGGACAGGGAGGTGACACTGAAGCTTTCTTT
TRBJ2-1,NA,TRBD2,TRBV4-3,CASSPTGLAGVRGEQFF,TGCGCCAGCAGCCCCACTGGACTAGCGGGAGTAAGAGGTGAGCAGTTCTTC
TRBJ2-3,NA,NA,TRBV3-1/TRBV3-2,CASSQGVSTDTQYF,TGTGCCAGCAGCCAGGGCGTAAGCACAGATACGCAGTATTTT
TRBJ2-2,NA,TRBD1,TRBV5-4,CASTGGTGELFF,TGTGCCAGTACAGGGGGCACCGGGGAGCTGTTTTTT
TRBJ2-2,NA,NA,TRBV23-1,CASPTGNTGELFF,TGCGCCAGCCCGACAGGAAACACCGGGGAGCTGTTTTTT
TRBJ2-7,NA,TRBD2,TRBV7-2,CASSLGLAGVFEQYF,TGTGCCAGCAGCTTGGGACTAGCGGGAGTTTTCGAGCAGTACTTC
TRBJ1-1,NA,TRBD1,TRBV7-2,CASIQTGINTEAFF,TGTGCCAGCATCCAGACAGGGATAAACACTGAAGCTTTCTTT
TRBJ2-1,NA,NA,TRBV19,CASSTVGRMFAYNEQFF,TGTGCCAGTAGTACCGTGGGCAGGATGTTCGCCTACAATGAGCAGTTCTTC
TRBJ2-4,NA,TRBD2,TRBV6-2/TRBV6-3,CASSFNSGSQNIQYF,TGTGCCAGCAGTTTCAATAGCGGGAGCCAAAACATTCAGTACTTC
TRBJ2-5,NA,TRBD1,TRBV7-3,CASSFGTGVETQYF,TGTGCCAGCAGCTTCGGGACAGGGGTCGAGACCCAGTACTTC
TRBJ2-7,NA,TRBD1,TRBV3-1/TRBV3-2,CASSQRTGKPYEQYF,TGTGCCAGCAGCCAGAGGACAGGGAAACCCTACGAGCAGTACTTC
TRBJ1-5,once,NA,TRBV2,CASRSAGWRGNQPQHF,TGTGCCAGCCGATCGGCAGGGTGGAGGGGCAATCAGCCCCAGCATTTT